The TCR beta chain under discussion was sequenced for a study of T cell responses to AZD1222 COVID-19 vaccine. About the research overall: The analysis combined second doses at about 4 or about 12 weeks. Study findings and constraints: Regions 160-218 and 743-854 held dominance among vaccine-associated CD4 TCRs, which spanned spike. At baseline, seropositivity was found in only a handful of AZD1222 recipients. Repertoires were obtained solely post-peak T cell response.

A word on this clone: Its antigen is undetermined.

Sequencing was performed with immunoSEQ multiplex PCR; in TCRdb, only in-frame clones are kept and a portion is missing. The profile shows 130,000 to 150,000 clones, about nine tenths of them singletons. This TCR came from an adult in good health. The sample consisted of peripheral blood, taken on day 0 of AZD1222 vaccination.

As DNA, the CDR3 is TGTGCCAGTAGTATCTCCGGACAGGGTGACATTCAGTACTTC. Residues: CASSISGQGDIQYF. The chain employs TRBV19 and TRBJ2-4; 8 nucleotides match TRBD1. This CDR3 has 14 amino acids. The J segment lost 8 bases and the V segment lost 3 bases, leaving 6 bases of the junction unmatched. Germline V CDR1 and CDR2: LNHDA, SQIVND (reference sequence).